Shown below are 10 T cell receptor beta chains from a single sample sequenced in a study of blood T cells in healthy people across ages. Alongside a J-beta primer mix, a sample-barcoded 5' primer served in a second PCR lasting roughly 7 to 12 cycles. Via MiXCR, TCRdb re-called the 5' RACE reads, giving one row per CDR3 protein. The sample gives approximately 700,000 distinct CDR3 sequences, less than 40% of which show up once; approximately 15% is in the top ten. What was sequenced was blood. The receptors were gathered from a woman older than 75 in good health.

This clonotype is medium-sized (0.01 to 0.1%). The V gene is TRBV7-6, the J gene TRBJ2-3, with D perhaps being TRBD1 or TRBD2 (5 bases each). Germline lookup yields CDR1 SGHVS and CDR2 FNYEAQ. The CDR3 runs 14 residues. Trimming removed 1 base at V and 10 bases at J, with 15 bases between. CDR3: CASSLVGESQAQYF. The CDR3 DNA reads TGTGCCAGCAGCTTAGTGGGGGAGTCCCAAGCGCAGTATTTT.

This clonotype has more than one count but fewer than ten. One base away lies a much larger clone, so this may be a sequencing read error. V and J are TRBV5-1 and TRBJ2-7, with a weak D call TRBD2 (7 bases). Germline CDR1 and CDR2: SGHRS and YFSETQ. V lost 0 bases to trimming and J lost 7 bases, with 17 bases between them. The CDR3 consists of 15 residues. The CDR3 nucleotides are TGCGCCAGCAGCTTGGGAGGGGGGGCCCACAATGAGCAGTACTTC. It specifies CASSLGGGAHNEQYF.

This clonotype was counted between two and nine times. The chain is built from TRBV2 and TRBJ2-4; D ambiguous. Germline values: CDR1 SNHLY, CDR2 FYNNEI. Trimming stripped 4 bases from V and 0 bases from J, with 16 bases between. The CDR3 consists of 17 residues. The CDR3 DNA is TGTGCCAGCAGTGGTGGGCTGGGCAGCTTAGCCAAAAACATTCAGTACTTC. Encoded protein: CASSGGLGSLAKNIQYF.

As to this clonotype: A much larger clonotype is one base distant, so this may be a read error. CDR3: CASSVAVRTNEQFF. CDR3 nucleotides: TGTGCCAGCAGCGTAGCTGTCAGGACCAATGAGCAGTTCTTC. The chain is built from TRBV9 and TRBJ2-1; no definite D call. Between the trimmed V and J ends, which lost 0 bases and 6 bases, there was a span of 10 bases. There are 14 residues in the CDR3. In germline, CDR1 is SGDLS, CDR2 YYNGEE.

The chain couples TRBV12-3 or TRBV12-4 to TRBJ1-4; 8 bases are shared with TRBD1. The ends lost 5 bases at V and 6 bases at J; junction bases unmatched: 11. The CDR3 is made up of 16 amino acids. Here the CDR3 reads CASSPRTGFGHEKLFF. The CDR3 DNA reads as TGTGCCAGCAGTCCGCGGACAGGGTTTGGTCATGAAAAACTGTTTTTT.

A note on this clonotype: This may arise from a read error, as a much more abundant clone is one base away. This chain connects TRBV7-2 to TRBJ2-6, with TRBD1 matching 8 bases. Germline-derived CDR1 and CDR2 are SGHTA and FQGNSA. This CDR3 has 18 amino acids. This CDR3 reads CASSLHTGGASGANVRTF. The CDR3 region has the DNA TGTGCCAGCAGCTTACATACAGGGGGTGCCTCTGGGGCCAACGTCCGGACTTTC.

This clonotype showed up many times. The rearrangement links TRBV12-3 or TRBV12-4 to TRBJ2-1; 7 nucleotides line up with TRBD1. This CDR3 contains 16 residues. V dropped 4 bases and J dropped 0; count of bases not matched to a gene: 6. The CDR3 nucleotides are TGTGCCAGCAGTTCGGGGACAGCCAGCTCCTACAATGAGCAGTTCTTC. Amino acids: CASSSGTASSYNEQFF.

This clonotype has ten or more counts. The chain recombines TRBV6-1 with TRBJ2-5; TRBD1 matches at 9 bases. Looked up from germline, CDR1 is MNHNS and CDR2 is SASEGT. Trimming at V came to 0 bases and at J to 5 bases, leaving 4 bases not matched to a gene. The CDR3 is 15 residues long. The CDR3 spells CASSEARTGVETQYF. The CDR3 DNA reads as TGTGCCAGCAGTGAAGCAAGGACAGGGGTGGAGACCCAGTACTTC.

As regards this clonotype: Since a much larger clone is just one base distant, this may be a read error. The chain couples TRBV12-3 or TRBV12-4 to TRBJ2-1; D is perhaps TRBD1 (6 bases). The CDR3 is 13 residues long. Here the CDR3 reads CAGSLVGADEQFF. CDR3 DNA sequence: TGTGCCGGCAGTTTGGTGGGGGCCGATGAGCAGTTCTTC.

The rearrangement links TRBV20-1 to TRBJ2-1; 9 bases map to TRBD2. V shed 3 bases, J shed 0 bases, and the junction held 6 bases outside the gene matches. This CDR3 is built from 16 residues. Germline loops: CDR1 DFQATT, CDR2 SNEGSKA (reference sequence). The DNA for the CDR3 is TGCAGTGCTAGTACGACTAGCGGTAGCTCCTACAATGAGCAGTTCTTC. It is translated as CSASTTSGSSYNEQFF.